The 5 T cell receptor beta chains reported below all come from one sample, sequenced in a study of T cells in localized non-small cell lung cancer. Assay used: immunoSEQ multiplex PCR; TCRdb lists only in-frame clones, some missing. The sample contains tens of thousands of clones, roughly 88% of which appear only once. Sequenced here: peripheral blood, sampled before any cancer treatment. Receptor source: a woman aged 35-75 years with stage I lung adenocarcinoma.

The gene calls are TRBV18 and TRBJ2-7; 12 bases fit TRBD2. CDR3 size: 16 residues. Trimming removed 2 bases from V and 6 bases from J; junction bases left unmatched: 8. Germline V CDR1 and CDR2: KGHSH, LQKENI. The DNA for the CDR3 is TGTGCCAGCTCACCAGAGGTTCTAGCGGGAGGGATCGAGCAGTACTTC. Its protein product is CASSPEVLAGGIEQYF.

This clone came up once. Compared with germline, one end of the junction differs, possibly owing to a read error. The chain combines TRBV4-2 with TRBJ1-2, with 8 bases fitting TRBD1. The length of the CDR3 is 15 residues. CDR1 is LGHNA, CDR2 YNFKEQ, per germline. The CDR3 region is CASSQDPRDRRPSYF. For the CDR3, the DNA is TGTGCCAGCAGCCAGGACCCCCGGGACAGGAGACCCAGCTACTTC.

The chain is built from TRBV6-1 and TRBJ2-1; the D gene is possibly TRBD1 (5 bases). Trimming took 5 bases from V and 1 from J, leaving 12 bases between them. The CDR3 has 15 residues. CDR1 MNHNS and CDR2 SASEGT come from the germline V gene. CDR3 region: CASSPRVGSYNEQFF. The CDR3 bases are TGTGCCAGCAGTCCCAGGGTCGGGTCCTACAATGAGCAGTTCTTC.

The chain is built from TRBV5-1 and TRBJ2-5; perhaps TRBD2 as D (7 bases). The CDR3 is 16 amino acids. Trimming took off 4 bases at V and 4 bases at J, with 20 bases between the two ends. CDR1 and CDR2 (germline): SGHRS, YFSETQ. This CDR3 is CASSPDSGGRPETQYF. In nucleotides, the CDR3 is TGCGCCAGCAGCCCCGACTCCGGGGGGCGCCCAGAGACCCAGTACTTC.

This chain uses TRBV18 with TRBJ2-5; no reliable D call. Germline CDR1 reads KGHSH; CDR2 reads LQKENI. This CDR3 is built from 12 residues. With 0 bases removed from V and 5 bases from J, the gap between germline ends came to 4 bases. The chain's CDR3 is CASSPPEETQYF. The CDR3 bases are TGTGCCAGCTCACCACCTGAGGAGACCCAGTACTTC.